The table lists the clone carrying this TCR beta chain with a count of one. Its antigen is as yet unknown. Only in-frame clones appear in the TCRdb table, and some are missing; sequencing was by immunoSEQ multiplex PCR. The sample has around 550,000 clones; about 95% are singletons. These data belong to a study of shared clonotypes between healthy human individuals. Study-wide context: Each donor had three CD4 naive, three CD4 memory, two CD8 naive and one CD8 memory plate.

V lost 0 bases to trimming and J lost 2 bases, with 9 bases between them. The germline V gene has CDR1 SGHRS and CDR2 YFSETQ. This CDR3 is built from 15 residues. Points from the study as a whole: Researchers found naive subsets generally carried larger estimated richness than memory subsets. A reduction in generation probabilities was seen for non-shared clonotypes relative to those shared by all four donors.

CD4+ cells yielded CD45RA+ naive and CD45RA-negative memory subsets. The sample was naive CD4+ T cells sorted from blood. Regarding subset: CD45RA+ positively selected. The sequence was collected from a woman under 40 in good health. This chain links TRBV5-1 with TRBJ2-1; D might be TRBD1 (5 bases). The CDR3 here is CASSLATVTYNEQFF. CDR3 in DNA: TGCGCCAGCAGCTTGGCGACAGTTACCTACAATGAGCAGTTCTTC.